Below are 28 T cell receptor beta chains sequenced from a single sample in a study of blood T cell repertoires in COVID-19. Sequenced by immunoSEQ multiplex PCR; TCRdb stores in-frame clones only, minus some. Altogether some 700,000 clones are present, about nine tenths being singletons, with the ten largest covering about 0.26%. Input material: peripheral blood. The receptor source for this set is a young woman with acute or convalescent COVID-19.

V gene TRBV5-1 combines with J gene TRBJ2-3; TRBD2 aligns across 11 bases. J lost 7 bases, V lost 5 bases, and 9 bases had no gene match. The CDR3 length is 15 residues. In germline, CDR1 is SGHRS, CDR2 YFSETQ. CDR3 residues: CASSLAGGPGHTQYF. The CDR3 coding sequence is TGCGCCAGCAGTTTAGCGGGGGGGCCCGGCCATACGCAGTATTTT.

The rearrangement joins TRBV4-2 to TRBJ1-5, with D possibly TRBD1 on 6 matching bases. The CDR3 is 15 residues long. Germline V gives CDR1 LGHNA, CDR2 YNFKEQ. V lost 1 base and J 5 bases, leaving 12 bases between the germline ends. The CDR3 is CASSQGDRSYQPQHF. CDR3 nucleotides: TGTGCCAGCAGCCAAGGCGACAGGAGTTATCAGCCCCAGCATTTT.

The J gene is TRBJ2-3, the V gene TRBV6-2 or TRBV6-3; 8 nucleotides line up with TRBD2. Germline CDR1 reads MNHEY; CDR2 reads SVGEGT. Trimming cost V 0 bases and J 2 bases; bases outside gene matches: 1. The CDR3 is 15 amino acids. As DNA, the CDR3 is TGTGCCAGCAGTTACTCGACTAGCGCCACAGATACGCAGTATTTT. Translated, it gives CASSYSTSATDTQYF.

Concerning this clone: This sample includes further DNA sequences coding for the same CDR3. This chain links TRBV6-1 with TRBJ1-2, with 11 bases lining up with TRBD1. V gave up 0 bases and J gave up 4 bases; unmatched junction bases: 4. The CDR3 is 16 residues long. Germline lookup yields CDR1 MNHNS and CDR2 SASEGT. CDR3 amino acids: CASSEAPDRGLYGYTF. CDR3 coding DNA: TGTGCCAGCAGTGAAGCCCCGGACAGGGGGCTCTATGGCTACACCTTC.

The genes are TRBV4-1 and TRBJ1-2; D perhaps matches TRBD1 (5 bases). Trimming pared 4 bases from V and 5 bases from J, leaving 14 bases between. Germline V CDR1 and CDR2: MGHRA, YSYEKL. This CDR3 has 14 amino acids. The CDR3, as DNA: TGCGCCAGCAGCCCTGGGGGGGGAGGGTATGGCTACACCTTC. It encodes CASSPGGGGYGYTF.

The V and J genes are TRBV7-2 and TRBJ2-1; D is unresolved. CDR1 and CDR2 from the germline V gene are SGHTA and FQGNSA. The CDR3 is 14 amino acids. Deletions cut 5 bases from V and 7 bases from J, with 15 bases between. In DNA form, the CDR3 reads TGTGCCAGCAGCCACCGGGTCATCGGGAATGAGCAGTTCTTC. Amino acids: CASSHRVIGNEQFF.

This chain joins TRBV5-1 and TRBJ1-1; 8 bases are a match to TRBD1. CDR3 size: 14 residues. Germline V lookup: CDR1 SGHRS, CDR2 YFSETQ. V gave up 4 bases and J gave up 7 bases; unmatched junction bases: 9. For the CDR3, the DNA is TGCGCCAGCAGCATTGGACAGGGACTCCTTGAAGCTTTCTTT. Translation gives CASSIGQGLLEAFF.

The gene calls are TRBV24-1 and TRBJ2-3, with TRBD1 identical over 9 bases. Trimming removed 5 bases from V and 2 bases from J; junction bases left unmatched: 10. Germline assignment: CDR1 KGHDR and CDR2 SFDVKD. There are 17 residues in the CDR3. The CDR3 here is CATSALTGTGPTDTQYF. Written as DNA, the CDR3 is TGTGCCACCAGTGCCCTGACCGGGACAGGGCCCACAGATACGCAGTATTTT.

The J gene is TRBJ1-1, the V gene TRBV19; D perhaps matches TRBD1 (5 bases). Germline CDR1 LNHDA, CDR2 SQIVND (reference sequence). CDR3 size: 12 residues. The germline V and J ends were trimmed by 3 bases and 8 bases, with 10 bases remaining between them. The CDR3 protein is CASSIDRLEAFF. The CDR3 DNA follows: TGTGCCAGTAGTATTGACAGACTCGAAGCTTTCTTT. Drawing the rest from reference TRBV19 and TRBJ1-1, the complete variable domain is DGGITQSPKYLFRKEGQNVTLSCEQNLNHDAMYWYRQDPGQGLRLIYYSQIVNDFQKGDIAEGYSVSREKKESFPLTVTSAQKNPTAFYLCASSIDRLEAFFGQGTRLTVV.

J is TRBJ2-2 and V is TRBV12-3 or TRBV12-4, with unresolved D. CDR3 length: 12 residues. Trimming shortened V by 2 bases and J by 8 bases, and 6 bases separated the two germline ends. The CDR3 DNA reads as TGTGCCAGCAGTTTAAATCCTGGGGAGCTGTTTTTT. Encoded protein: CASSLNPGELFF.

This clone has only one observation. V usage is TRBV11-3 and J usage is TRBJ2-1, with D hard to call. The CDR3 is 14 amino acids. V lost 1 base to trimming and J lost 4 bases, with 8 bases between them. Germline V gives CDR1 SGHNT, CDR2 YENEEA. The CDR3 sequence is CASSLGEAYNEQFF. The CDR3 DNA is TGTGCCAGCAGCTTAGGTGAGGCTTACAATGAGCAGTTCTTC.

This sequence joins TRBV5-8 and TRBJ1-2; a possible D gene is TRBD1 (5 bases). The CDR3 runs to 13 residues. Germline lookup yields CDR1 SGHTS and CDR2 YDEGEE. Trimming shortened V by 5 bases and J by 2 bases, and 10 bases separated the two germline ends. The CDR3 region has the DNA TGTGCCAGCAGGCGTAAGGGGAACTATGGCTACACCTTC. It is translated as CASRRKGNYGYTF.

V and J are TRBV6-1 and TRBJ1-5; D gene unclear. Germline values: CDR1 MNHNS, CDR2 SASEGT. The CDR3 has 14 amino acids. V gave up 0 bases and J gave up 4 bases, with 7 bases separating them. Here the CDR3 DNA reads TGTGCCAGCAGTGAAGCCGCGGAGAATCAGCCCCAGCATTTT. Translating it yields CASSEAAENQPQHF.

This clone occurred a few times. The chain joins TRBV7-9 to TRBJ1-4, with 12 bases identical to TRBD1. Germline V gene data show CDR1 as SEHNR and CDR2 as FQNEAQ (reference sequence). The J segment lost 3 bases and the V segment lost 5 bases, leaving 7 bases of the junction unmatched. CDR3 length equals 17 residues. The CDR3 reads CASSPGTGGLANEKLFF. The CDR3 DNA reads as TGTGCCAGCAGCCCCGGGACAGGGGGCCTGGCTAATGAAAAACTGTTTTTT.

CDR3 protein: CASRTDRDGSYEQYF. CDR3 DNA sequence: TGTGCCAGCAGGACCGACAGGGACGGATCGTACGAGCAGTACTTC. This sequence joins TRBV7-9 and TRBJ2-7, with 7 positions matching TRBD1. CDR1 SEHNR and CDR2 FQNEAQ come from the germline V gene (reference sequence). J was trimmed by 4 bases and V by 6 bases; bases with no gene match: 12. The CDR3 spans 15 residues.

The J gene is TRBJ1-2, the V gene TRBV30, with 10 bases matching TRBD1. V lost 4 bases to trimming and J lost 8 bases; unmatched junction nucleotides: 16. Germline V gives CDR1 GTSNPN, CDR2 SVGIG (reference sequence). The CDR3 has 16 amino acids. Written as DNA, the CDR3 is TGTGCCTGGAACGACATCGGGGACAGGGGATTCGGAGGCTACACCTTC. Protein sequence: CAWNDIGDRGFGGYTF.

A single count supports this clone. The rearrangement links TRBV29-1 to TRBJ2-7, with D hard to call. The CDR3 consists of 12 residues. V dropped 8 bases and J dropped 2 bases, with 13 bases sitting between them. CDR1 is SQVTM and CDR2 is ANQGSEA in the germline V gene. The CDR3: CSIQVKPYEQYF. The CDR3 nucleotides are TGCAGCATTCAAGTGAAGCCCTACGAGCAGTACTTC.

The chain combines TRBV7-2 with TRBJ2-1, with no clear D. Looked up from germline, CDR1 is SGHTA and CDR2 is FQGNSA. The ends were cut back, 6 bases at V and 8 bases at J, with 8 bases in the middle. This CDR3 contains 11 residues. CDR3 protein: CASRQHDEQFF. CDR3 nucleotides: TGTGCCAGCAGACAACACGATGAGCAGTTCTTC.

This clone was seen a few times. The gene calls are TRBV15 and TRBJ1-2; the D is unclear. This CDR3 region has 11 residues. Germline V gene lookup returns CDR1 LNHNV and CDR2 YYDKDF (reference sequence). The V end was cut by 0 bases, the J end by 14 bases, with 10 bases between. CDR3 in amino acids: CATSRDRARTF. The CDR3 DNA follows: TGTGCCACCAGCAGAGACCGCGCGAGGACCTTC.

The rearrangement joins TRBV5-1 to TRBJ1-1; 9 bases are shared with TRBD1. CDR1 is SGHRS, CDR2 YFSETQ, per germline. Trimming took 0 bases from V and 0 from J; bases not matched to a gene: 3. The CDR3 has 16 amino acids. CDR3 sequence: CASSLGDRVMNTEAFF. DNA of the CDR3: TGCGCCAGCAGCTTGGGGGACAGGGTAATGAACACTGAAGCTTTCTTT.

The chain is built from TRBV9 and TRBJ1-4; D possibly corresponds to TRBD1 (6 bases). V shed 0 bases and J shed 0 bases, with 9 bases lying between them. There are 16 residues in the CDR3. CDR1 and CDR2 (germline): SGDLS, YYNGEE. The CDR3 bases are TGTGCCAGCAGCGTAGAGGGGGTGGCAACTAATGAAAAACTGTTTTTT. Translation: CASSVEGVATNEKLFF.

This chain uses TRBV6-2 or TRBV6-3 with TRBJ1-2, with D possibly TRBD1 on 6 matching bases. The CDR3 covers 16 residues. Germline values: CDR1 MNHEY, CDR2 SVGEGT. V shed 4 bases and J shed 8 bases, with 23 bases lying between them. CDR3 nucleotide sequence: TGTGCCAGCAGTTTCGAGGTAGGGGGTGCTTTAGGAGGCTACACCTTC. Translating gives CASSFEVGGALGGYTF.

The genes are TRBV7-3 and TRBJ2-2, with no clear D. The CDR3 is 14 amino acids. Germline V gene sequence: CDR1 SGHTA, CDR2 FQGTGA. Trimming shortened V by 0 bases and J by 1 base, and 3 bases separated the two germline ends. CDR3 amino acids: CASSLTRNTGELFF. CDR3 nucleotide sequence: TGTGCCAGCAGCTTAACGAGGAACACCGGGGAGCTGTTTTTT. The whole variable domain, remainder taken from reference TRBV7-3 and TRBJ2-2, is GAGVSQTPSNKVTEKGKYVELRCDPISGHTALYWYRQSLGQGPEFLIYFQGTGAADDSGLPNDRFFAVRPEGSVSTLKIQRTERGDSAVYLCASSLTRNTGELFFGEGSRLTVL.

The chain carries TRBV4-1 and TRBJ2-1, with 9 bases identical to TRBD2. V dropped 1 base and J dropped 6; count of bases not matched to a gene: 4. In germline, CDR1 is MGHRA, CDR2 YSYEKL. The CDR3 covers 15 residues. Here the CDR3 DNA reads TGCGCCAGCAGCCAAGCCGTAGCGGGGGCCAATGAGCAGTTCTTC. This translates into CASSQAVAGANEQFF.

The chain is built from TRBV30 and TRBJ2-7, with 7 bases lining up with TRBD1. The trim removed 0 bases at V and 0 bases at J, leaving 8 bases unmatched. The CDR3 spans 16 residues. Germline V lookup: CDR1 GTSNPN, CDR2 SVGIG (reference sequence). CDR3 DNA sequence: TGTGCCTGGAGTGTATACAGGGGCTCTTTCTCCTACGAGCAGTACTTC. This encodes CAWSVYRGSFSYEQYF.

The chain carries TRBV19 and TRBJ2-1; TRBD2 matches at 9 bases. With 5 bases clipped from V and 16 bases from J, the junction kept 12 bases outside the gene matches. The CDR3 sequence is 13 residues long. Germline values: CDR1 LNHDA, CDR2 SQIVND (reference sequence). CDR3 nucleotides: TGTGCCAGTAGTGTCAGAATGGCCGGGACTAGCTTCTTC. This sequence encodes CASSVRMAGTSFF.

V gene TRBV5-1 combines with J gene TRBJ2-7; 8 bases fit TRBD2. The V gene's germline CDR1 is SGHRS and CDR2 YFSETQ. V was pared by 3 bases and J by 0 bases, with 5 bases of the junction left unmatched. The CDR3 is 15 amino acids. CDR3 sequence: CASSWYGRVSYEQYF. In DNA, the CDR3 is TGCGCCAGCAGCTGGTACGGGAGGGTCTCCTACGAGCAGTACTTC.

The CDR3 DNA reads TGTGCTAGTGGTTTGGGTAGGATATCGGGTACCGGGGAGCTGTTTTTT. Amino acids: CASGLGRISGTGELFF. V gene TRBV12-5 combines with J gene TRBJ2-2, with D unresolved. V was trimmed by 1 base and J by 5 bases, leaving 14 bases between them. Germline V lookup: CDR1 LGHNT, CDR2 FRNRAP. The CDR3 covers 16 residues.